This T cell receptor beta chain was captured by sequencing in a study of identical twins' blood T cells (dated by TCRdb to the early 2010s). The study in broad terms: The 12 libraries, six for the alpha chain and six for the beta chain, together yielded 49 million or so Illumina reads. Using next-generation sequencing, the study compared the TCR alpha and beta chain repertoires of three pairs of monozygous twins to assess how genetics influences repertoire formation. Points the paper makes about the study in general: V gene usage, even among non-selected out-of-frame TCRbeta clonotypes, was reported to be markedly more similar within twin pairs than between unrelated donors. Because the twins were reared together, environmental influences could not be ruled out as the explanation for twin similarity. How many CDR3 clonotypes two donors shared depended mainly on the product of their cloneset sizes, and the twins did not clearly stray from this trend. Independent studies were stated to be required to validate the proposed role of the TCRalpha J segment in MHC recognition during thymic selection. Among the most abundant TCRbeta clonotypes, every donor shared more CDR3 sequences with her own twin than with unrelated donors.

CDR1 is given as SGHAT and CDR2 as FQDESV, both from the germline V gene (reference sequence). Taken from cysteine to phenylalanine, the CDR3 has 14 residues. Only CDR3 DNA remains: 42 bases, in frame from the first base. Trimming at the junction amounts to 9 bases on V and 5 bases on J, and the germline ends lie 14 bases apart. Concerning this clonotype: The antigen this receptor binds is unknown. A much larger clonotype is one base distant, so this may be a read error.

Library construction relied on 5' RACE. The instrument given in TCRdb is Illumina Genome Analyzer IIx. The RNA-based TCR cDNA libraries were made using a previously described protocol that was modified in several ways. Sample-specific barcodes were introduced on both ends of each TCR cDNA library during cDNA synthesis and amplification to prevent cross-contamination. Turning to the authors' computational methods: Between about 100,000 and nearly 550,000 clonotypes were identified per individual, and about 2.2 to 4 million CDR3-containing reads were obtained per library. Reads with improper barcode index combinations were discarded, and clonesets were then built for each library with the MiTCR software. MiTCR filtered or rescued low-quality reads and corrected PCR and sequencing errors when assembling CDR3 clonotypes. Artificial out-of-frame clonotypes were mapped to in-frame sequences, with one indel allowed in the CDR3, and then removed. Similarity of V and J gene usage between donors was measured as Jensen-Shannon divergence divided by mean entropy. TCRdb handled the public reads itself, with Q25 trimming in fastp and clone calling in MiXCR, and kept productive beta chains. Rows merge per CDR3 protein into single entries with the most common DNA and genes. TCRdb's processing, not the authors', yielded these V and J calls. The sample table holds roughly 340,000 distinct CDR3 sequences, of which 28% were seen once. The top ten clonotypes cover around 5.6% of the sample.

Donors were six healthy women forming three monozygous twin pairs. All three twin pairs had been reared together, and it was thought likely that the same infectious agents and vaccines had been met by these twin pairs. RNA was isolated from peripheral blood mononuclear cells and used to prepare TCR cDNA libraries. The material sequenced was PBMCs. The origin of this receptor is a woman aged 18 to 49 in good health. This receptor chain uses TRBV11-1 and TRBJ1-6, with the identity of the D gene unclear. Read as DNA, the sequence is TGTGCCAGGAGCCATGGGTGGAATAATTCACCCCTCCACTTT. This codes for CARSHGWNNSPLHF.